The clone carrying this T cell receptor beta chain has a single count. Its cognate antigen is unknown. Profiled with immunoSEQ multiplex PCR; TCRdb holds only in-frame clones, not every one. The data contain roughly 93,000 clones, approximately 90% of them singletons. This CDR3 contains 13 residues. V was trimmed by 10 bases and J by 4 bases, leaving 13 bases between them. CDR1 and CDR2 (germline): ENHRY, SYGVKD. This sample is part of a study of T cell responses to AZD1222 COVID-19 vaccine. Overall study results and limits: The span of vaccine-associated CD4 TCRs extended across spike, with dominance at 160-218 and 743-854.

The chain uses TRBV10-3 and TRBJ1-4, with D maybe TRBD1 (5 bases). This sample comprised peripheral blood, obtained on day 0 of AZD1222 vaccination. This clonotype was obtained from an adult in good health. CDR3 coding DNA: TGTGCCACATCACGGCAGGGTAATGAAAAACTGTTTTTT. As protein: CATSRQGNEKLFF.